These 17 T cell receptor beta chains originate from one sample sequenced in a study of T cells in Graves' hyperthyroidism and ophthalmopathy. TCR beta CDR3 region amplification was performed from RNA transcripts. The primer set for the first-round RT-PCR of the TCR CDR3 was HTBI. TCRdb re-analysed the multiplex PCR reads in MiXCR, keeping a single row per CDR3 protein. The sample lists a few hundred thousand distinct CDR3 sequences, roughly 14% occurring once. What was sequenced was blood. The receptor source for this set is a woman aged 25 to 39 with Graves' hyperthyroidism.

This clonotype was seen a few times. The chain uses TRBV7-3 and TRBJ2-2; D tentatively reads TRBD1 or TRBD2 (6 bases each). CDR1 SGHTA and CDR2 FQGTGA come from the germline V gene. The CDR3 sequence is 16 residues long. V lost 9 bases and J 1 base, leaving 18 bases between the germline ends. CDR3 DNA sequence: TGTGCCAGTAGCGATGGGGGGCTAGAGAACACCGGGGAGCTGTTTTTT. Translating gives CASSDGGLENTGELFF.

This clonotype turned up a few times. This chain connects TRBV24-1 to TRBJ2-7; a possible D gene is TRBD1 (5 bases). Trimming removed 7 bases from V and 6 bases from J, with 12 bases in between. The CDR3 is 12 amino acids. Germline CDR1 is KGHDR and CDR2 is SFDVKD. CDR3 amino acids: CATSPGWGEQYF. The CDR3 DNA is TGTGCCACCAGCCCAGGGTGGGGCGAGCAGTACTTC.

This clonotype was detected a few times. The rearrangement links TRBV19 to TRBJ2-3, with 11 bases aligning to TRBD2. The germline CDR1 and CDR2 sequences are LNHDA and SQIVND (reference sequence). Losses at the gene ends were 7 bases for V and 4 bases for J; bases not matched to a gene: 7. There are 15 residues in the CDR3. The CDR3: CASTRLAGGSDTQYF. The DNA for the CDR3 is TGTGCCAGTACGAGGTTAGCGGGAGGGTCAGATACGCAGTATTTT.

This clonotype has ten or more counts. V usage is TRBV11-2 and J usage is TRBJ2-3, with D possibly TRBD2 on 5 matching bases. V was trimmed by 6 bases and J by 4 bases, leaving 17 bases between them. The CDR3 runs to 15 residues. Germline V CDR1 and CDR2: SGHAT, FQNNGV. This chain's CDR3 is CASRKVLAIADTQYF. Here the CDR3 DNA reads TGTGCCAGCAGAAAAGTTTTAGCGATCGCAGATACGCAGTATTTT.

The chain couples TRBV7-9 to TRBJ2-1; 10 bases line up with TRBD2. This CDR3 is built from 14 residues. The V gene's germline CDR1 is SEHNR and CDR2 FQNEAQ (reference sequence). The J segment lost 7 bases and the V segment lost 4 bases, leaving 4 bases of the junction unmatched. The CDR3 loop is CASSSSGSVNEQFF. In nucleotides, the CDR3 is TGTGCCAGCAGCTCTAGCGGGAGCGTTAATGAGCAGTTCTTC. Variable domain in full (rest from reference TRBV7-9 and TRBJ2-1): DTGVSQNPRHKITKRGQNVTFRCDPISEHNRLYWYRQTLGQGPEFLTYFQNEAQLEKSRLLSDRFSAERPKGSFSTLEIQRTEQGDSAMYLCASSSSGSVNEQFFGPGTRLTVL.

In its sample, this clonotype was seen a few times. The chain links TRBV4-1 to TRBJ1-2; weak D call: TRBD1 (5 bases). The CDR3 loop spans 14 amino acids. Germline loops: CDR1 MGHRA, CDR2 YSYEKL. V was trimmed by 4 bases and J by 8 bases, leaving 17 bases between them. The CDR3 here is CASSPNFRDHGYTF. CDR3 DNA: TGCGCCAGCAGCCCTAACTTTCGGGACCACGGCTACACCTTC.

This clonotype was seen repeatedly, ten times or more. The CDR3 DNA follows: TGCAGCGTCGGTCGCGGGGCGAGTGGTGAAGCTTTCTTT. Its translation is CSVGRGASGEAFF. This chain links TRBV29-1 with TRBJ1-1; D perhaps matches TRBD1 (5 bases). This CDR3 contains 13 residues. The germline V gene encodes CDR1 SQVTM and CDR2 ANQGSEA. V lost 6 bases, J lost 7 bases, and 18 bases lay in between.

The table lists this clonotype with many counts. The CDR3 region is CASSATGAAYNEQFF. CDR3 DNA sequence: TGCGCCAGCAGCGCCACAGGGGCCGCCTACAATGAGCAGTTCTTC. The rearrangement joins TRBV5-1 to TRBJ2-1; 7 nucleotides agree with TRBD1. The ends lost 4 bases at V and 2 bases at J; junction bases unmatched: 6. This CDR3 spans 15 amino acids. CDR1 and CDR2 from the germline V gene are SGHRS and YFSETQ.

This clonotype was seen repeatedly, ten times or more. The CDR3 region has the DNA TGCAGTGCCAACCCATCGGGTGGAGAGACCCAGTACTTC. Protein sequence: CSANPSGGETQYF. This sequence joins TRBV20-1 and TRBJ2-5; D gene unclear. The ends were cut back, 6 bases at V and 4 bases at J, with 15 bases in the middle. CDR1 is DFQATT, CDR2 SNEGSKA, per germline (reference sequence). The CDR3 contains 13 residues.

This clonotype was seen ten or more times. The chain carries TRBV11-2 and TRBJ2-1, with TRBD2 as a possible D gene (6 bases). The CDR3 is 15 amino acids. The germline V and J ends were trimmed by 4 bases and 6 bases, with 16 bases remaining between them. Germline CDR1 is SGHAT and CDR2 is FQNNGV. The CDR3 here is CASSYVTSSGNEQFF. CDR3 nucleotide sequence: TGTGCCAGCAGCTACGTTACTAGCTCCGGCAATGAGCAGTTCTTC. Drawing the rest from reference TRBV11-2 and TRBJ2-1, the complete variable domain is EAGVAQSPRYKIIEKRQSVAFWCNPISGHATLYWYQQILGQGPKLLIQFQNNGVVDDSQLPKDRFSAERLKGVDSTLKIQPAKLEDSAVYLCASSYVTSSGNEQFFGPGTRLTVL.

This clonotype was detected only a few times. CDR3 sequence reads: CSAWTGLESTDTQYF. CDR3 DNA: TGCAGTGCTTGGACGGGACTAGAAAGCACAGATACGCAGTATTTT. V usage is TRBV20-1 and J usage is TRBJ2-3, with 8 bases fitting TRBD2. Trimming at V came to 5 bases and at J to 0 bases, leaving 7 bases not matched to a gene. Per germline, CDR1 DFQATT and CDR2 SNEGSKA (reference sequence). This CDR3 comprises 15 residues.

This clonotype has more than one count but fewer than ten. The rearrangement links TRBV28 to TRBJ1-6; 9 nucleotides agree with TRBD1. CDR1 and CDR2 (germline): MDHEN, SYDVKM. The CDR3 consists of 16 residues. J gave up 7 bases and V 6 bases, and 10 bases lay outside the gene matches. The chain's CDR3 is CASSGDRALWNSPLHF. As DNA, the CDR3 is TGTGCCAGCAGCGGGGACAGGGCTCTATGGAATTCACCCCTCCACTTT.

This clonotype was detected only a few times. The rearrangement uses TRBV10-2 and TRBJ1-5; weak D call: TRBD1 (6 bases). Germline CDR1 and CDR2: WSHSY and SAAADI. The CDR3 has 14 residues. V lost 3 bases, J lost 6 bases, and 12 bases lay in between. CDR3 DNA: TGCGCCAGCAGTGAAACAGGGCGCGCTCAGCCCCAGCATTTT. Translating gives CASSETGRAQPQHF.

The sample holds many counts of this clonotype. The chain has TRBV30 and TRBJ2-7; D gene ambiguous. The CDR3 covers 16 residues. V lost 1 base and J 2 bases, leaving 18 bases between the germline ends. CDR1 is GTSNPN, CDR2 SVGIG, per germline (reference sequence). The CDR3 DNA reads as TGTGCCTGGAGTGCCTCAGACCCGCGAGACGCCTACGAGCAGTACTTC. Its translation is CAWSASDPRDAYEQYF.

This clonotype was counted only a few times. The chain couples TRBV5-5 to TRBJ2-2, with D maybe TRBD1 (6 bases). CDR1 SGHKS and CDR2 YYEKEE come from the germline V gene (reference sequence). This CDR3 region has 15 residues. V lost 0 bases to trimming and J lost 3 bases, with 9 bases between them. CDR3 region: CASSLDRVYTGELFF. The CDR3 coding sequence is TGTGCCAGCAGCTTGGACAGGGTATACACCGGGGAGCTGTTTTTT.

This chain uses TRBV5-6 with TRBJ1-1, with D tentatively TRBD1 (5 bases). Looked up from germline, CDR1 is SGHDT and CDR2 is YYEEEE. V was pared by 7 bases and J by 0 bases, with 16 bases between. CDR3 length: 15 residues. The CDR3 protein is CASETNGQMNTEAFF. CDR3 sequence (DNA): TGTGCCAGCGAAACGAATGGACAAATGAACACTGAAGCTTTCTTT.

This chain connects TRBV12-3 or TRBV12-4 to TRBJ2-7; no firm D call. CDR3 length: 14 residues. V shed 1 base and J shed 3 bases, with 10 bases lying between them. CDR3 coding DNA: TGTGCCAGCAGTTTAGGGATGCCGGTCTACGAGCAGTACTTC. The encoded protein is CASSLGMPVYEQYF.